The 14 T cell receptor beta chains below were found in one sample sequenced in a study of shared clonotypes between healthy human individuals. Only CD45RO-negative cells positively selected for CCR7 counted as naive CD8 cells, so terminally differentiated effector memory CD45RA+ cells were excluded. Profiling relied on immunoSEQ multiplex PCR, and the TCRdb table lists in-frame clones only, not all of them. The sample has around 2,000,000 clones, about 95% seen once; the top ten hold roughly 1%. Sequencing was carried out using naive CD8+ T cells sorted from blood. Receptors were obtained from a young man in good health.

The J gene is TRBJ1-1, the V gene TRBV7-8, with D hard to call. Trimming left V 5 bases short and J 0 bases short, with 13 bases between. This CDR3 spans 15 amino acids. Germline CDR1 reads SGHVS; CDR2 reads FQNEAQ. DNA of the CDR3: TGTGCCAGCAGCCTCGATCGGGCCATGAACACTGAAGCTTTCTTT. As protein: CASSLDRAMNTEAFF. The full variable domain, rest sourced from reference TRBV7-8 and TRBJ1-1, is GAGVSQSPRYKVAKRGQDVALRCDPISGHVSLFWYQQALGQGPEFLTYFQNEAQLDKSGLPSDRFFAERPEGSVSTLKIQRTQQEDSAVYLCASSLDRAMNTEAFFGQGTRLTVV.

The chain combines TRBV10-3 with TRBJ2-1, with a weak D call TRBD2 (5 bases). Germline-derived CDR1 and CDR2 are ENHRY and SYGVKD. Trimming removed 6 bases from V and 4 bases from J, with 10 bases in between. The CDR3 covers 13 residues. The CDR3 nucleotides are TGTGCCATCAGCCCCGGCGGGTACAATGAGCAGTTCTTC. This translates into CAISPGGYNEQFF.

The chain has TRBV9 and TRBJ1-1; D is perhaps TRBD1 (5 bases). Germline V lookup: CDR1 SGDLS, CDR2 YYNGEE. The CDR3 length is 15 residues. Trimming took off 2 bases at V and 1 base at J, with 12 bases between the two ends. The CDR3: CASSVEGRTNTEAFF. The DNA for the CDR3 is TGTGCCAGCAGCGTGGAGGGGCGGACGAACACTGAAGCTTTCTTT.

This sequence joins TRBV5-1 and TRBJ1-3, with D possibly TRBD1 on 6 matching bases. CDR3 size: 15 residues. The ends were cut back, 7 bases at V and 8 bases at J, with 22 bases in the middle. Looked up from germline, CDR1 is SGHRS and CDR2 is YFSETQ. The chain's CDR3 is CASSFGGLLGDTIYF. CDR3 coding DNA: TGCGCCAGCTCTTTTGGGGGCCTTCTGGGGGACACCATATATTTT.

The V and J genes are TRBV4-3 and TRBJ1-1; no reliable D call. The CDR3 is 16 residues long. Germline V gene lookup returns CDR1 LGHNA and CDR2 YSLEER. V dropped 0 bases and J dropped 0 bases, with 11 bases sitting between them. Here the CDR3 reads CASSQDSGRMNTEAFF. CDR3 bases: TGCGCCAGCAGCCAAGATTCAGGCAGAATGAACACTGAAGCTTTCTTT.

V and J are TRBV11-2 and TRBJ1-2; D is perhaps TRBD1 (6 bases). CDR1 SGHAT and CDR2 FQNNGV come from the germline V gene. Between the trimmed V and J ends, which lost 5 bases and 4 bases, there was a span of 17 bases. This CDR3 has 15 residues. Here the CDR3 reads CASSPGGLWGYGYTF. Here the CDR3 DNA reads TGTGCCAGCAGCCCCGGGGGGCTCTGGGGCTATGGCTACACCTTC.

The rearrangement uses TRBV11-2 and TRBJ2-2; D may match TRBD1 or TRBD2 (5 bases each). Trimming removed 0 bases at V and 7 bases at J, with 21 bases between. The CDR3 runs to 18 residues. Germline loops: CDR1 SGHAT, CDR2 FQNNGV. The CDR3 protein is CASSLDLGTVLSDGELFF. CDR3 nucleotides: TGTGCCAGCAGCTTAGATCTAGGGACCGTCTTATCGGACGGGGAGCTGTTTTTT.

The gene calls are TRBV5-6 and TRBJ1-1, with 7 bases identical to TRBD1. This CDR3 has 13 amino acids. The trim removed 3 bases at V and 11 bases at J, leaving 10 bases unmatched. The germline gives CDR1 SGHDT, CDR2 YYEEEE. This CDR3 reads CASSSSGGVKAFF. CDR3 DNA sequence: TGTGCCAGCAGCTCCTCAGGGGGAGTAAAGGCTTTCTTT.

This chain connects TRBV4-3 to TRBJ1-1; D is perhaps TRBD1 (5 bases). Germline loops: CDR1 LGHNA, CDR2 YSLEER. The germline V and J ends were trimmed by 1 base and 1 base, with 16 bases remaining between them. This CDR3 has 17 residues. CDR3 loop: CASSQAFGVTGNTEAFF. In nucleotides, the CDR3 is TGCGCCAGCAGCCAAGCATTTGGTGTAACAGGGAACACTGAAGCTTTCTTT.

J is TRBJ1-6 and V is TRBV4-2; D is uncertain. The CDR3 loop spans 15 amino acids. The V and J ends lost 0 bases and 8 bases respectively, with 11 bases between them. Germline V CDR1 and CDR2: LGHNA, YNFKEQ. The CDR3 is CASSQDPLPDSPLHF. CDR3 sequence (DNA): TGTGCCAGCAGCCAAGATCCGCTCCCAGATTCACCCCTCCACTTT.

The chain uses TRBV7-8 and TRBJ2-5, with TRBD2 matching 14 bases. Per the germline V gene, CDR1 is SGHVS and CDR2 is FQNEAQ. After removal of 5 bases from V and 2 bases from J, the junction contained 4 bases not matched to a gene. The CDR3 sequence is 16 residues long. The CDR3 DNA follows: TGTGCCAGCAGCCCGGGACTAGCGGGGGAGCAAGAGACCCAGTACTTC. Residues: CASSPGLAGEQETQYF.

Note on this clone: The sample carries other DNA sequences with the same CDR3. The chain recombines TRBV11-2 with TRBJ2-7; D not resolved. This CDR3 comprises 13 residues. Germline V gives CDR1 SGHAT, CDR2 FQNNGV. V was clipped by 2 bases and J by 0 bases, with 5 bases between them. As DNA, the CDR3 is TGTGCCAGCAGCTTATTTGCCTCCTACGAGCAGTACTTC. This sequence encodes CASSLFASYEQYF.

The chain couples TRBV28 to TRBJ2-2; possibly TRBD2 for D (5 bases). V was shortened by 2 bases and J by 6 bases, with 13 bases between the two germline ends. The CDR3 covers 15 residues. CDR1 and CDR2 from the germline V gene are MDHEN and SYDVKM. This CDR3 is CASSLRGLKAGELFF. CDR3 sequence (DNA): TGTGCCAGCAGTTTAAGAGGGCTCAAGGCCGGGGAGCTGTTTTTT.

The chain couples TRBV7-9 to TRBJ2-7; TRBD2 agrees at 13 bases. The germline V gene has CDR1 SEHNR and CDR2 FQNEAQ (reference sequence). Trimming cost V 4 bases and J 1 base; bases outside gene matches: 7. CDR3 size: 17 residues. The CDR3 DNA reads TGTGCCAGCAGCTACGGACTAGCGGGGGCCTCGTCCTACGAGCAGTACTTC. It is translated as CASSYGLAGASSYEQYF.